The 28 T cell receptor beta chains given below trace back to one sample, sequenced in a study of shared clonotypes between healthy human individuals. TCRdb's copy holds only in-frame clones and misses some; the assay was immunoSEQ multiplex PCR. The sample holds more than 80,000 clones, less than 80% seen once. Sequenced sample: memory CD8+ T cells sorted from blood. Indicated subset: CD45RO+ cells pooled with CCR7-negative TemRA cells. The receptor source for this set is a man aged 25-45 years in good health.

This clone has more than one count but fewer than ten. The rearrangement uses TRBV4-1 and TRBJ2-7; 8 nucleotides align to TRBD2. Looked up from germline, CDR1 is MGHRA and CDR2 is YSYEKL. The CDR3 is 13 residues long. V lost 4 bases, J lost 12 bases, and 11 bases stayed unmatched. The CDR3 spells CASSPRTSLSPYF. CDR3 bases: TGCGCCAGCAGCCCACGGACTAGCCTAAGCCCGTACTTC.

A note on this clone: This could be a read error, since a much larger clone is one nucleotide away. Other nucleotide sequences in the sample specify the same CDR3. This chain connects TRBV6-1 to TRBJ2-7; D gene ambiguous. V lost 2 bases and J lost 1, with 0 bases in between. From germline, CDR1 is MNHNS and CDR2 SASEGT. CDR3 length: 11 residues. The CDR3 region is CASSESYEQYF. For the CDR3, the DNA is TGTGCCAGCAGTGAATCCTACGAGCAGTACTTC.

The DNA for the CDR3 is TGTGCCAGCAGCTTAGATGGCGCGATGTACAATGAGCAGTTCTTC. Its protein is CASSLDGAMYNEQFF. V usage is TRBV11-3 and J usage is TRBJ2-1, with no clear D. The germline V gene encodes CDR1 SGHNT and CDR2 YENEEA. V was cut by 0 bases and J by 4 bases, with 10 bases left in between. This CDR3 has 15 amino acids.

This clone was detected only a few times. The chain is built from TRBV7-2 and TRBJ2-3, with D unresolved. In germline, CDR1 is SGHTA, CDR2 FQGNSA. The ends were cut back, 3 bases at V and 2 bases at J, with 9 bases in the middle. This CDR3 region has 14 residues. CDR3 protein: CASSFSDPTDTQYF. The DNA for the CDR3 is TGTGCCAGCAGCTTCTCGGATCCCACAGATACGCAGTATTTT.

By share of the sample, this clone is medium-sized. The J gene is TRBJ2-1, the V gene TRBV6-4, with D unclear. V was trimmed by 2 bases and J by 7 bases, leaving 9 bases between them. Germline V lookup: CDR1 MRHNA, CDR2 SNTAGT. This CDR3 has 13 residues. The CDR3 nucleotides are TGTGCCAGCAGTGACGGAGCTCAAAATGAGCAGTTCTTC. Translating it yields CASSDGAQNEQFF.

V is TRBV30 and J is TRBJ2-1, with a possible D match to TRBD1 (6 bases). V lost 6 bases and J 6 bases, leaving 15 bases between the germline ends. Germline CDR1 is GTSNPN and CDR2 is SVGIG (reference sequence). The CDR3 covers 13 residues. CDR3 region: CACPRGRGNEQFF. The CDR3 bases are TGTGCCTGCCCCCGGGGCAGGGGCAATGAGCAGTTCTTC. The full variable domain, rest sourced from reference TRBV30 and TRBJ2-1, is SQTIHQWPATLVQPVGSPLSLECTVEGTSNPNLYWYRQAAGRGLQLLFYSVGIGQISSEVPQNLSASRPQDRQFILSSKKLLLSDSGFYLCACPRGRGNEQFFGPGTRLTVL.

The chain employs TRBV11-2 and TRBJ2-1; D unresolved. Germline loops: CDR1 SGHAT, CDR2 FQNNGV. The CDR3 has 12 amino acids. Trimming removed 3 bases from V and 4 bases from J, with 4 bases in between. Here the CDR3 DNA reads TGTGCCAGCAGCTTCCAGTACAATGAGCAGTTCTTC. Translation: CASSFQYNEQFF.

The CDR3 coding sequence is TGTGCCAGCAGTTCGGACAGCCGAGCCTCCTACGAGCAGTACTTC. As protein: CASSSDSRASYEQYF. The chain combines TRBV6-5 with TRBJ2-7, with D possibly TRBD1 on 6 matching bases. Trimming removed 4 bases at V and 0 bases at J, with 13 bases between. From germline, CDR1 is MNHEY and CDR2 SVGAGI. This CDR3 region has 15 residues.

There are many counts of this clone. The V gene is TRBV6-1, the J gene TRBJ2-1; TRBD2 is a possible D gene (6 bases). The V gene's germline CDR1 is MNHNS and CDR2 SASEGT. V was pared by 3 bases and J by 5 bases, with 14 bases between. The length of the CDR3 is 15 residues. CDR3 DNA: TGTGCCAGCAGTGACCTAGTGGACTATAACAATGAGCAGTTCTTC. Protein sequence: CASSDLVDYNNEQFF.

This chain links TRBV2 with TRBJ2-2, with a weak D call TRBD2 (5 bases). The CDR3 is 14 residues long. The germline gives CDR1 SNHLY, CDR2 FYNNEI. The V gene lost 2 bases and the J gene lost 7 bases, with 11 bases spanning the gap. The CDR3 here is CASSEQSRDGELFF. The CDR3 DNA follows: TGTGCCAGCAGTGAACAGTCCCGGGACGGGGAGCTGTTTTTT.

The chain is built from TRBV5-4 and TRBJ2-1; 7 nucleotides match TRBD2. Germline loops: CDR1 SGHNT, CDR2 YYREEE (reference sequence). CDR3 length: 14 residues. Losses at the gene ends were 5 bases for V and 6 bases for J; bases not matched to a gene: 8. The CDR3 reads CASRDQTSFNEQFF. The CDR3 nucleotides read TGTGCCAGCAGGGATCAGACTAGCTTCAATGAGCAGTTCTTC.

The table lists this clone with many counts. This chain uses TRBV4-3 with TRBJ2-1; TRBD2 might be the D (6 bases). The CDR3 consists of 16 residues. Germline CDR1 reads LGHNA; CDR2 reads YSLEER. Trimming took off 0 bases at V and 1 base at J, with 10 bases between the two ends. The CDR3 loop reads CASSQDPGGSYNEQFF. The CDR3 bases are TGCGCCAGCAGCCAAGATCCAGGAGGGTCCTACAATGAGCAGTTCTTC.

On this clone: Other DNA sequences within the sample encode an identical CDR3. The chain is built from TRBV6-5 and TRBJ1-1; D remains ambiguous. The CDR3 is 14 residues long. Trimming stripped 0 bases from V and 1 base from J, with 6 bases between. Germline loops: CDR1 MNHEY, CDR2 SVGAGI. CDR3 loop: CASSYSAENTEAFF. In DNA, the CDR3 is TGTGCCAGCAGTTACTCGGCGGAGAACACTGAAGCTTTCTTT.

This clone was recorded at least ten times. The chain links TRBV9 to TRBJ2-5; TRBD1 or TRBD2 may be the D gene (6 bases each). Germline V gene data show CDR1 as SGDLS and CDR2 as YYNGEE. This CDR3 spans 15 amino acids. V lost 4 bases and J lost 6, with 19 bases in between. This CDR3 is CASSLRGVFRKTQYF. The CDR3 DNA reads as TGTGCCAGCAGCTTAAGGGGGGTATTTCGAAAGACCCAGTACTTC.

The chain joins TRBV9 to TRBJ2-7; 10 nucleotides line up with TRBD2. Looked up from germline, CDR1 is SGDLS and CDR2 is YYNGEE. J lost 1 base, V lost 6 bases, and 4 bases had no gene match. This CDR3 is built from 14 residues. The CDR3 protein is CASTPSGSSYEQYF. For the CDR3, the DNA is TGTGCCAGCACCCCTAGCGGGAGTTCCTACGAGCAGTACTTC.

The chain recombines TRBV10-1 with TRBJ2-1; D uncertain. This CDR3 spans 13 amino acids. V was pared by 6 bases and J by 9 bases, with 15 bases between. The germline V gene has CDR1 WNHNN and CDR2 SYGVQD (reference sequence). CDR3: CASSDPPVGEQFF. The CDR3 DNA follows: TGCGCCAGCAGCGACCCCCCCGTGGGTGAGCAGTTCTTC.

The rearrangement uses TRBV7-7 and TRBJ2-3, with no clear D. V was clipped by 1 base and J by 6 bases, with 14 bases between them. This CDR3 has 15 amino acids. Per the germline V gene, CDR1 is SSHAT and CDR2 is FNYEAQ (reference sequence). The CDR3 sequence is CASSLEAGVGDTQYF. Here the CDR3 DNA reads TGTGCCAGCAGCTTAGAGGCAGGAGTAGGGGATACGCAGTATTTT.

CDR3 nucleotides: TGTGCCAGCAGCCCGCCTTCGGGGGAGCAGTACTTC. This sequence encodes CASSPPSGEQYF. The chain combines TRBV7-8 with TRBJ2-7; a possible D gene is TRBD2 (5 bases). The CDR3 has 12 amino acids. Between the trimmed V and J ends, which lost 5 bases and 7 bases, there was a span of 12 bases. Germline CDR1 and CDR2: SGHVS and FQNEAQ. Complete variable domain (other parts from reference TRBV7-8 and TRBJ2-7): GAGVSQSPRYKVAKRGQDVALRCDPISGHVSLFWYQQALGQGPEFLTYFQNEAQLDKSGLPSDRFFAERPEGSVSTLKIQRTQQEDSAVYLCASSPPSGEQYFGPGTRLTVT.

The chain links TRBV10-2 to TRBJ1-3; TRBD1 might be the D (6 bases). CDR3 length equals 16 residues. The ends were cut back, 2 bases at V and 0 bases at J, with 11 bases in the middle. Germline CDR1 reads WSHSY; CDR2 reads SAAADI. CDR3 sequence reads: CASSEHGTPSGNTIYF. The CDR3 DNA sequence: TGCGCCAGCAGTGAGCACGGGACACCCTCTGGAAACACCATATATTTT.

The V and J genes are TRBV28 and TRBJ2-7; the D is unclear. V was cut by 5 bases and J by 7 bases, with 9 bases left in between. In germline, CDR1 is MDHEN, CDR2 SYDVKM. The CDR3 sequence is 11 residues long. The CDR3 DNA reads as TGTGCCAGCAGTCGGACCTCGGAGCAGTACTTC. This translates into CASSRTSEQYF. Together with reference TRBV28 and TRBJ2-7, the CDR3 gives the full variable domain: DVKVTQSSRYLVKRTGEKVFLECVQDMDHENMFWYRQDPGLGLRLIYFSYDVKMKEKGDIPEGYSVSREKKERFSLILESASTNQTSMYLCASSRTSEQYFGPGTRLTVT.

The rearrangement joins TRBV12-5 to TRBJ2-1; 11 nucleotides line up with TRBD2. The CDR3 consists of 16 residues. CDR1 LGHNT and CDR2 FRNRAP come from the germline V gene. The V and J ends lost 3 bases and 3 bases, in that order; junction bases with no gene match: 4. This CDR3 is CASGFDGTSGYNEQFF. The DNA of the CDR3 is TGTGCTAGTGGTTTTGACGGGACTAGCGGCTACAATGAGCAGTTCTTC. Looking up the rest from reference TRBV12-5 and TRBJ2-1 gives the full variable domain: DARVTQTPRHKVTEMGQEVTMRCQPILGHNTVFWYRQTMMQGLELLAYFRNRAPLDDSGMPKDRFSAEMPDATLATLKIQPSEPRDSAVYFCASGFDGTSGYNEQFFGPGTRLTVL.

The V call is TRBV7-6, the J call TRBJ2-2; a possible D gene is TRBD2 (5 bases). V shed 5 bases and J shed 0 bases, with 16 bases lying between them. CDR3 length equals 17 residues. Germline V gives CDR1 SGHVS, CDR2 FNYEAQ. The CDR3 DNA reads TGTGCCAGCAGCCCTCTTCCGGGGAGACCGAACACCGGGGAGCTGTTTTTT. Translation gives CASSPLPGRPNTGELFF.

J is TRBJ2-7 and V is TRBV6-6; 8 bases are a match to TRBD1. Germline V lookup: CDR1 MNHNY, CDR2 SVGAGI (reference sequence). The CDR3 runs 14 residues. Trimming removed 2 bases from V and 6 bases from J; junction bases left unmatched: 6. DNA for the CDR3: TGTGCCAGCAGTTACGCCGGACAGGGTGGCGAGCAGTACTTC. It translates to CASSYAGQGGEQYF.

The rearrangement uses TRBV19 and TRBJ2-2, with 14 positions matching TRBD2. Trimming cost V 7 bases and J 7 bases; bases outside gene matches: 5. The CDR3 covers 15 residues. Germline CDR1 LNHDA, CDR2 SQIVND (reference sequence). The CDR3 DNA reads as TGTGCCAGTAATCCGGGACTAGCGGGAGTCGGGGAGCTGTTTTTT. Its translation: CASNPGLAGVGELFF.

The rearrangement links TRBV29-1 to TRBJ2-1; D could derive from TRBD1 or TRBD2 (6 bases each). Germline-derived CDR1 and CDR2 are SQVTM and ANQGSEA. The CDR3 totals 15 residues. Trimming left V 3 bases short and J 2 bases short, with 14 bases between. CDR3 sequence reads: CSVEGGSVAYNEQFF. The CDR3 DNA reads TGCAGCGTTGAGGGGGGCAGTGTCGCCTACAATGAGCAGTTCTTC.

This chain joins TRBV19 and TRBJ2-1; D gene ambiguous. This CDR3 is 14 amino acids long. With 5 bases removed from V and 6 bases from J, the gap between germline ends came to 14 bases. Germline V CDR1 and CDR2: LNHDA, SQIVND (reference sequence). CDR3 coding DNA: TGTGCCAGTAGTGACCACGGGTCGCGCAATGAGCAGTTCTTC. Translating gives CASSDHGSRNEQFF.

This clone was detected a few times. V gene TRBV11-3 combines with J gene TRBJ1-4; D may be TRBD1 (5 bases). The germline gives CDR1 SGHNT, CDR2 YENEEA. The CDR3 is 12 amino acids. Between the trimmed V and J ends, which lost 2 bases and 7 bases, there was a span of 5 bases. The CDR3 spells CASSLQGEKLFF. CDR3 coding DNA: TGTGCCAGCAGCTTACAGGGTGAAAAACTGTTTTTT.

The J gene is TRBJ2-1, the V gene TRBV11-2; TRBD1 or TRBD2 may be the D gene (5 bases each). Germline V gene sequence: CDR1 SGHAT, CDR2 FQNNGV. The CDR3 has 16 residues. Trimming pared 5 bases from V and 0 bases from J, leaving 14 bases between. CDR3 DNA: TGTGCCAGCAGCCTTTCTGGGGGTAGCTCCTACAATGAGCAGTTCTTC. Its protein is CASSLSGGSSYNEQFF.